These T cell receptor beta chains were read from a single sample in a study of CD8 T cells in Susac syndrome. TCRdb passed the immunoSEQ multiplex PCR reads through MiXCR, listing each CDR3 protein once. This sample has 150,000 to 200,000 distinct CDR3 sequences, with under 97% found just once. Input material: CD4+ T cells from PBMCs. The receptors come from a human donor with multiple sclerosis. Each CDR3 is given with its conserved first and last residue. The order of the fields is D gene, V gene, J gene, CDR3 DNA, CDR3 protein. A D gene is named only where the DNA matches it firmly.

D gene: TRBD1
V gene: TRBV4-1
J gene: TRBJ1-1
CDR3 DNA: TGCGCCAGCAGCCAAGATACGGACAGGGGGCAGGCTGAAGCTTTCTTT
CDR3 protein: CASSQDTDRGQAEAFF

D gene: TRBD1
V gene: TRBV9
J gene: TRBJ2-1
CDR3 DNA: TGTGCCAGCAGCGTACAAGGGGGCCATGAGCAGTTCTTC
CDR3 protein: CASSVQGGHEQFF

D gene: TRBD2
V gene: TRBV20-1
J gene: TRBJ2-4
CDR3 DNA: TGCAGTGCTAGATTGCGGGGTAGCGGGGGGGCCAGCCGAAACATTCAGTACTTC
CDR3 protein: CSARLRGSGGASRNIQYF

D gene: .
V gene: TRBV29-1
J gene: TRBJ1-4
CDR3 DNA: TGCAGCGTTGTAGGTGCAACTAATGAAAAACTGTTTTTT
CDR3 protein: CSVVGATNEKLFF

D gene: TRBD1
V gene: TRBV20-1
J gene: TRBJ2-7
CDR3 DNA: TGCAGTGCTAGTTTGGGACAGCCCTACGAGCAGTACTTC
CDR3 protein: CSASLGQPYEQYF

D gene: .
V gene: TRBV5-1
J gene: TRBJ2-1
CDR3 DNA: TGCGCCAGCAGAGGGGGAAACAATGAGCAGTTCTTC
CDR3 protein: CASRGGNNEQFF

D gene: .
V gene: TRBV5-1
J gene: TRBJ2-7
CDR3 DNA: TGCGCCAGCAGACATAGGTCCTCGGAAGCTTCCTACGAGCAGTACTTC
CDR3 protein: CASRHRSSEASYEQYF

D gene: TRBD1
V gene: TRBV9
J gene: TRBJ2-7
CDR3 DNA: TGTGCCAGCAGCCAAGACGAGGGGGCAACCTACGAGCAGTACTTC
CDR3 protein: CASSQDEGATYEQYF

D gene: .
V gene: TRBV30
J gene: TRBJ2-5
CDR3 DNA: TGTGCCTGGAGTGTTGGTCAGATCCAGGAGACCCAGTACTTC
CDR3 protein: CAWSVGQIQETQYF

D gene: .
V gene: TRBV11-1
J gene: TRBJ1-2
CDR3 DNA: TGTGCCAGCAGCACCCGAAACTATGGCTACACCTTC
CDR3 protein: CASSTRNYGYTF